Here is one T cell receptor (beta chain) with its context. What it recognizes is unknown. This sample is part of a study of T cell repertoires in cytomegalovirus infection. In the study overall: In public TCR beta signatures, there were indications of both CMV infection and matching HLA type.

Whole-study results and caveats: Public TCR beta family frequency separated CMV-and-HLA carriers, including in an independent cohort. HLA-C-restricted CMV clonotypes gave the most frequent clonotype in two of eight donors.

One entry per CDR3 protein, called by TCRdb with MiXCR from the reads. The table lists roughly 300,000 distinct CDR3 sequences, over 7.5% of them singletons. Sequencing used PBMCs. The sequence derives from a human donor in good health (CMV status not recorded). Some clones in this sample may be carry-over from other donors' samples.

As DNA, the CDR3 is TGTGCCAGCAGCTTAGCTAGCTTAAAGGGATCACGGGGCTACACCTTC. As protein: CASSLASLKGSRGYTF. This chain joins TRBV7-2 and TRBJ1-2; D is unresolved. Trimming removed 0 bases at V and 8 bases at J, with 19 bases between. The CDR3 spans 16 residues. Germline V gene sequence: CDR1 SGHTA, CDR2 FQGNSA.